This T cell receptor (beta chain) was documented in a study of blood T cell repertoires in COVID-19. Clones were read by immunoSEQ multiplex PCR, and TCRdb kept only the in-frame ones, dropping some. The table records roughly 180,000 clones, roughly 83% of them present only once. Germline CDR1 and CDR2: MGHRA and YSYEKL. The CDR3 contains 14 residues. The V end lost 2 bases, the J end lost 5 bases, and 12 bases lay between the germline ends. This sequence originates from a middle-aged woman with COVID-19, enrolled during active disease. The sequencing input was peripheral blood. The gene calls are TRBV4-1 and TRBJ2-5, with no clear D. The CDR3 is CASSQSIEMETQYF. CDR3 DNA sequence: TGCGCCAGCAGCCAAAGTATAGAGATGGAGACCCAGTACTTC.